This T cell receptor beta chain was documented in a study of siplizumab effects on memory and regulatory T cells. Clones were read by immunoSEQ multiplex PCR, and TCRdb kept only the in-frame ones, dropping some. The sample lists about 100,000 clones, about 92% occurring once. The CDR3 loop spans 14 amino acids. V shed 0 bases and J 6 bases; nucleotides not matched to a gene: 6. CDR1 and CDR2 from the germline V gene are SGHDT and YYEEEE. V gene TRBV5-6 combines with J gene TRBJ2-7; 7 nucleotides line up with TRBD2. Sequenced: Tregs sorted from blood. The TCR sequence derives from a human donor in good health. The CDR3 sequence: CASSLGRRGTEQYF. As DNA, the CDR3 is TGTGCCAGCAGCTTGGGAAGGCGGGGGACCGAGCAGTACTTC.